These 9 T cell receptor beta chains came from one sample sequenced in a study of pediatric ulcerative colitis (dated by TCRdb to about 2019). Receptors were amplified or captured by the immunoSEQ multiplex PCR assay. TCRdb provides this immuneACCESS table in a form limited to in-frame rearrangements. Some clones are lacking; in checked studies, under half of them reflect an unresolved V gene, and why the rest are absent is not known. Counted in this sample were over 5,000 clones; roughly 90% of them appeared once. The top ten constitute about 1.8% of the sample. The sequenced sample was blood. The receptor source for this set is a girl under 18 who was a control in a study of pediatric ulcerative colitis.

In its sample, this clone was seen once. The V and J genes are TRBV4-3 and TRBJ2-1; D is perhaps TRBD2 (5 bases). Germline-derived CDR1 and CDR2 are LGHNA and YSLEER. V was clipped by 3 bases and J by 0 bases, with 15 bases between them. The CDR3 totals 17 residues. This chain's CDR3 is CASSHPSGQSSYNEQFF. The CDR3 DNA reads TGCGCCAGCAGCCACCCGAGCGGCCAGAGCTCCTACAATGAGCAGTTCTTC.

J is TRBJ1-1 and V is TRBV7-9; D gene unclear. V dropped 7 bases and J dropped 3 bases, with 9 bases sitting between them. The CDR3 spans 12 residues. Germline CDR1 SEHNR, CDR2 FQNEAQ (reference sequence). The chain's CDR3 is CASTYGDTEAFF. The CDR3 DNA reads TGTGCCAGCACCTATGGGGACACTGAAGCTTTCTTT.

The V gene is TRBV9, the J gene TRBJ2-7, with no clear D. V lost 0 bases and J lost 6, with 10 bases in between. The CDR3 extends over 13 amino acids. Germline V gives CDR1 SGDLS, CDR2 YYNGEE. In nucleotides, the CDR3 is TGTGCCAGCAGCGTAGGTGGCGCTTCCGAGCAGTACTTC. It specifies CASSVGGASEQYF.

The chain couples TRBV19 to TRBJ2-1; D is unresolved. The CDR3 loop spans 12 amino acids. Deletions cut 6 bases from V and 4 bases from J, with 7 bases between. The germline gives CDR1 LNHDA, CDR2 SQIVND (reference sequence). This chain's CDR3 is CASRFGYNEQFF. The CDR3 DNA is TGTGCCAGTAGATTTGGGTACAATGAGCAGTTCTTC.

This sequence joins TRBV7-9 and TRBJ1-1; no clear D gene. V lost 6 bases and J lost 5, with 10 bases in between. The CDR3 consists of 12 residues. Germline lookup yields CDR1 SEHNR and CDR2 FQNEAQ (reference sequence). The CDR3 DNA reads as TGTGCCAGCAGACGACTTCCAACTGAAGCTTTCTTT. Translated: CASRRLPTEAFF.

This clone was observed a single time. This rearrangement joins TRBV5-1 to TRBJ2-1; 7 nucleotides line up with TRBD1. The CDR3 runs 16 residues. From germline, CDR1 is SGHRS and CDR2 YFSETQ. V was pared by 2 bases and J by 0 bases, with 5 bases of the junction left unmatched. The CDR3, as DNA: TGCGCCAGCAGCTTACAGGGGACGGCCTCCTACAATGAGCAGTTCTTC. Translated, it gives CASSLQGTASYNEQFF. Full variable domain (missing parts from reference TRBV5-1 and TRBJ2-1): KAGVTQTPRYLIKTRGQQVTLSCSPISGHRSVSWYQQTPGQGLQFLFEYFSETQRNKGNFPGRFSGRQFSNSRSEMNVSTLELGDSALYLCASSLQGTASYNEQFFGPGTRLTVL.

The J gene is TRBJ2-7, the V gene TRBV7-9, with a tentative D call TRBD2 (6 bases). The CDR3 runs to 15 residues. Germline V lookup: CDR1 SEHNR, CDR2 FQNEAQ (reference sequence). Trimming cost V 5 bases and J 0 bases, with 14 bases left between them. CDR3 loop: CASSPQVGLSYEQYF. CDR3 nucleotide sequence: TGTGCCAGCAGCCCCCAAGTGGGACTCTCCTACGAGCAGTACTTC.

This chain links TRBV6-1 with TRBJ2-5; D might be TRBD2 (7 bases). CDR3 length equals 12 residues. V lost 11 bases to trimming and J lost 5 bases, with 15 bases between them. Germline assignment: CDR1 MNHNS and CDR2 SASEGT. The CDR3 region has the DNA TGTGCCGCTAGGGGGGGAGTGGAGACCCAGTACTTC. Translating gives CAARGGVETQYF.

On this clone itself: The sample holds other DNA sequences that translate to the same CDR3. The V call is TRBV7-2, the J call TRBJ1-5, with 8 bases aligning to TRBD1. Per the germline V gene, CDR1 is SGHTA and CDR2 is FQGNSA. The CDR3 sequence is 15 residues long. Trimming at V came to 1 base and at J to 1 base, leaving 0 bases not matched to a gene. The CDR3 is CASSLGTGSNQPQHF. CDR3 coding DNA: TGTGCCAGCAGCTTAGGGACAGGGAGCAATCAGCCCCAGCATTTT. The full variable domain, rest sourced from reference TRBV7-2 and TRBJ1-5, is GAGVSQSPSNKVTEKGKDVELRCDPISGHTALYWYRQSLGQGLEFLIYFQGNSAPDKSGLPSDRFSAERTGGSVSTLTIQRTQQEDSAVYLCASSLGTGSNQPQHFGDGTRLSIL.